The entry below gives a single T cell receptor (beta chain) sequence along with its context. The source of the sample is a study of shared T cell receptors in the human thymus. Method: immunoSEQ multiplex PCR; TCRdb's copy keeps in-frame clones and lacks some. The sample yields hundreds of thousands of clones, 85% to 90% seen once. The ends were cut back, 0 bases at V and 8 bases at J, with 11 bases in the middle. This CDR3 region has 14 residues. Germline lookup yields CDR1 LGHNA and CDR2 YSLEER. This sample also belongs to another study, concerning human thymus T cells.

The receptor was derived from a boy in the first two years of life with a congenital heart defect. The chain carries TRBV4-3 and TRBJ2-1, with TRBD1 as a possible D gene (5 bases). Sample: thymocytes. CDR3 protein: CASSQDRQGDEQFF. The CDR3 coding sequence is TGCGCCAGCAGCCAAGACCGTCAGGGCGATGAGCAGTTCTTC.